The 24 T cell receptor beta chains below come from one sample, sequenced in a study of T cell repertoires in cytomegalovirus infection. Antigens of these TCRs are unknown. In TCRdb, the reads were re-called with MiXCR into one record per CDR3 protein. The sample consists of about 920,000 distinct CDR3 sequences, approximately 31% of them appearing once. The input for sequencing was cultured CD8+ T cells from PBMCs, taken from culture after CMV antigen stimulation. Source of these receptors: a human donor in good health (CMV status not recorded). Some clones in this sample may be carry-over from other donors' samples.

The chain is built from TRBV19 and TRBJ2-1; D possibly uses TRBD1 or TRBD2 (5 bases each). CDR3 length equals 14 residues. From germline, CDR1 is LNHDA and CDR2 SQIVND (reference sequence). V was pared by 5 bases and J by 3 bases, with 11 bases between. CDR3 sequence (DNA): TGTGCCAGTAGTTTACGGGACGACTACAATGAGCAGTTCTTC. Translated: CASSLRDDYNEQFF.

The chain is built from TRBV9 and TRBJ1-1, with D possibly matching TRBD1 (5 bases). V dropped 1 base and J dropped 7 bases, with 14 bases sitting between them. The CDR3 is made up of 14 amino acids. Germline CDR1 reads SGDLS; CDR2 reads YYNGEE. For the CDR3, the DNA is TGTGCCAGCAGCGTACGGGGGATTTCTGGTGAAGCTTTCTTT. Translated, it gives CASSVRGISGEAFF.

CDR3 in amino acids: CASSWGLTGTGGNYEQYF. The CDR3 DNA is TGTGCCAGCAGCTGGGGCCTCACCGGGACAGGGGGAAACTACGAGCAGTACTTC. The chain is built from TRBV5-4 and TRBJ2-7, with TRBD1 matching 11 bases. The germline CDR1 and CDR2 sequences are SGHNT and YYREEE (reference sequence). Trimming at V came to 3 bases and at J to 3 bases, leaving 14 bases not matched to a gene. CDR3 length: 18 residues.

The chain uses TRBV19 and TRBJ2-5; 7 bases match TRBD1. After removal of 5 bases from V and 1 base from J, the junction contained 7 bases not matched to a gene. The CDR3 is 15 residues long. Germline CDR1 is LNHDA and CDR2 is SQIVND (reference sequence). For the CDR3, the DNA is TGTGCCAGTAGTGGCCGGGACAGACCCCAAGAGACCCAGTACTTC. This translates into CASSGRDRPQETQYF.

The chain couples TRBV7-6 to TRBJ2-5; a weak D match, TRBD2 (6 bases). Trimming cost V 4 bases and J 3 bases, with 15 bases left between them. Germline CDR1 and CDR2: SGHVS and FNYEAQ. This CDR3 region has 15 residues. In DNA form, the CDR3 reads TGTGCCAGCAGCTCTCCCGCGGGACTGGAAGAGACCCAGTACTTC. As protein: CASSSPAGLEETQYF. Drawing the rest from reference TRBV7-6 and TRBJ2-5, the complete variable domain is GAGVSQSPRYKVTKRGQDVALRCDPISGHVSLYWYRQALGQGPEFLTYFNYEAQQDKSGLPNDRFSAERPEGSISTLTIQRTEQRDSAMYRCASSSPAGLEETQYFGPGTRLLVL.

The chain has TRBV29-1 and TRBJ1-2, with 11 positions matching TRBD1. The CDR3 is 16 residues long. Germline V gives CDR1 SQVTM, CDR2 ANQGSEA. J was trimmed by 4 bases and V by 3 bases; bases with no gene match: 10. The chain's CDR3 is CSVDYWTGGSFYGYTF. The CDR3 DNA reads TGCAGCGTTGATTATTGGACAGGGGGCTCCTTCTATGGCTACACCTTC.

The CDR3 DNA is TGCGCCAGCAGCCAACCCGGGTCTAGCGGGGGCTCCTACGAGCAGTACGTC. It codes for CASSQPGSSGGSYEQYV. The rearrangement links TRBV4-3 to TRBJ2-7; 10 bases fit TRBD2. Trimming at V came to 2 bases and at J to 0 bases, leaving 7 bases not matched to a gene. The germline V gene encodes CDR1 LGHNA and CDR2 YSLEER. The CDR3 has 17 residues.

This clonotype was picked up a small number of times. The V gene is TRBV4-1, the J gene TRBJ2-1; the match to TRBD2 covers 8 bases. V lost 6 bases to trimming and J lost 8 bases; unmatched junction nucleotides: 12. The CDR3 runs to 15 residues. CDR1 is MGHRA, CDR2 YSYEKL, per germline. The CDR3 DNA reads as TGCGCCAGCAGTTCAAGCGGGGGCCCTCTCGATGAGCAGTTCTTC. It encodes CASSSSGGPLDEQFF.

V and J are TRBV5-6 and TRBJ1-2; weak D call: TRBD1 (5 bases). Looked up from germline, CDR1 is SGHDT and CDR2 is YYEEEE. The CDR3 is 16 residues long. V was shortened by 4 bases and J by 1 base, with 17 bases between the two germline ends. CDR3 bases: TGTGCCAGCAGCCTACTACGACAGATTGTTAACTATGGCTACACCTTC. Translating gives CASSLLRQIVNYGYTF.

CDR3 bases: TGTGCTAGTGGTTTTTCCTGCTACGAGCAGTACTTC. This gives the protein CASGFSCYEQYF. The V and J genes are TRBV12-5 and TRBJ2-7, with D unresolved. The CDR3 has 12 amino acids. Germline loops: CDR1 LGHNT, CDR2 FRNRAP. The germline V and J ends were trimmed by 3 bases and 3 bases, with 6 bases remaining between them. Full variable domain (missing parts from reference TRBV12-5 and TRBJ2-7): DARVTQTPRHKVTEMGQEVTMRCQPILGHNTVFWYRQTMMQGLELLAYFRNRAPLDDSGMPKDRFSAEMPDATLATLKIQPSEPRDSAVYFCASGFSCYEQYFGPGTRLTVT.

As DNA, the CDR3 is TGCGCCAGCAGCCAAAGGGATCATGAGCAGTTCTTC. Protein: CASSQRDHEQFF. The gene calls are TRBV4-1 and TRBJ2-1; D is ambiguous. Germline CDR1 reads MGHRA; CDR2 reads YSYEKL. Trimming stripped 2 bases from V and 8 bases from J, with 7 bases between. CDR3 size: 12 residues.

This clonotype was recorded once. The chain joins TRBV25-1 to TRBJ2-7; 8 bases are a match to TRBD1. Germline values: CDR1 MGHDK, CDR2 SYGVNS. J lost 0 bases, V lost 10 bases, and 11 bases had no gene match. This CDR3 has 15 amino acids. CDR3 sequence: CAIGKQGVDSYEQYF. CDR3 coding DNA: TGTGCCATCGGAAAACAGGGGGTTGACTCCTACGAGCAGTACTTC.

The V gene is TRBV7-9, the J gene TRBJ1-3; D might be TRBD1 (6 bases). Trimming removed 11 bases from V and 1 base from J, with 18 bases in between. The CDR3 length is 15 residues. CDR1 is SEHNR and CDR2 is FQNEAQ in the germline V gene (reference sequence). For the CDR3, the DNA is TGTGCCCCCGGGGAGCCAGACAGGTCTGGAAACACCATATATTTT. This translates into CAPGEPDRSGNTIYF.

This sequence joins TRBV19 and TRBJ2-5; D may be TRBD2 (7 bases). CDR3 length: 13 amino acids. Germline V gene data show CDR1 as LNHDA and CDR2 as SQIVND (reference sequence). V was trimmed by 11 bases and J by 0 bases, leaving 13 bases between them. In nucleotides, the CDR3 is TGTGCCTCGAGGGGGGGGTACCAAGAGACCCAGTACTTC. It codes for CASRGGYQETQYF. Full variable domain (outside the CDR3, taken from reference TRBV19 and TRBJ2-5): DGGITQSPKYLFRKEGQNVTLSCEQNLNHDAMYWYRQDPGQGLRLIYYSQIVNDFQKGDIAEGYSVSREKKESFPLTVTSAQKNPTAFYLCASRGGYQETQYFGPGTRLLVL.

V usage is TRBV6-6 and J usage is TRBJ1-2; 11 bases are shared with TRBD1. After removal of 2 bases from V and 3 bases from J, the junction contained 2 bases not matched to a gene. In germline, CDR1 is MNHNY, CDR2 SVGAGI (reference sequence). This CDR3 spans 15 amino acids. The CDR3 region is CASSYLGQGDYGYTF. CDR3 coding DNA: TGTGCCAGCAGTTACCTGGGACAGGGGGACTATGGCTACACCTTC.

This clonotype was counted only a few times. The CDR3 DNA reads TGCAGTGCTAGACGGACTGGGGACACTGAAGCTTTCTTT. Its translation is CSARRTGDTEAFF. This chain connects TRBV20-1 to TRBJ1-1, with D unresolved. Germline CDR1 reads DFQATT; CDR2 reads SNEGSKA (reference sequence). V was clipped by 2 bases and J by 3 bases, with 10 bases between them. CDR3 length: 13 residues.

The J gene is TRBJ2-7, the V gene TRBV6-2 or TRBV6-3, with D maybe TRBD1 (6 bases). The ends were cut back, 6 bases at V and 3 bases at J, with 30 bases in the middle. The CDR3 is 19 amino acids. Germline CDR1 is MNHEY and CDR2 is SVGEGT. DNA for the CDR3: TGTGCCAGCAGCCCCCCGTCACCTCCCGCAGGGGATTTCTGCTACGAGCAGTACGTC. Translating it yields CASSPPSPPAGDFCYEQYV.

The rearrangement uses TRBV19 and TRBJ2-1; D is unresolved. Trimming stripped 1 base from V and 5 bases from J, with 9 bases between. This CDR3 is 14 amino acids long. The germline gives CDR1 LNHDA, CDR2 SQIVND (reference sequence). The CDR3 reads CASSIVPVDNEQFF. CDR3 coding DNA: TGTGCCAGTAGTATAGTTCCCGTGGACAATGAGCAGTTCTTC.

CDR3 coding DNA: TGTGCCAACGACCGGAACTATGGCTACACCTTC. This codes for CANDRNYGYTF. The rearrangement joins TRBV2 to TRBJ1-2, with no clear D. CDR3 length equals 11 residues. Trimming pared 10 bases from V and 2 bases from J, leaving 8 bases between. CDR1 is SNHLY and CDR2 is FYNNEI in the germline V gene.

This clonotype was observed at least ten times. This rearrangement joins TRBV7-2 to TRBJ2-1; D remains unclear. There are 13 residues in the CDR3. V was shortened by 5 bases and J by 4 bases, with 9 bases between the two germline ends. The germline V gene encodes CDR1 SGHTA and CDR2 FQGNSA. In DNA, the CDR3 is TGTGCCAGCAGCCACACTGGTTACAATGAGCAGTTCTTC. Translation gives CASSHTGYNEQFF. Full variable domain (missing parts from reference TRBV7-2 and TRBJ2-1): GAGVSQSPSNKVTEKGKDVELRCDPISGHTALYWYRQSLGQGLEFLIYFQGNSAPDKSGLPSDRFSAERTGGSVSTLTIQRTQQEDSAVYLCASSHTGYNEQFFGPGTRLTVL.

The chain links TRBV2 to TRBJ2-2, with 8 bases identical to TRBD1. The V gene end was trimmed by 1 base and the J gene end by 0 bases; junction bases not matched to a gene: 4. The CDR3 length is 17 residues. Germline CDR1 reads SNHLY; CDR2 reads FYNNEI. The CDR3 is CASSEEWDRPNTGELFF. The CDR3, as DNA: TGTGCCAGCAGTGAAGAGTGGGACAGGCCGAACACCGGGGAGCTGTTTTTT.

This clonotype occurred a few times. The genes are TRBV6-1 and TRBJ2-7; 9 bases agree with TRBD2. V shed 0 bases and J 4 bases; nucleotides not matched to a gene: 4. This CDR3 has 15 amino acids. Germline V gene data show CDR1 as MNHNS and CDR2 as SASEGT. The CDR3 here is CASSEAVLAGYEQYV. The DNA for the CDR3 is TGTGCCAGCAGTGAAGCGGTCCTAGCGGGGTACGAGCAGTACGTC.

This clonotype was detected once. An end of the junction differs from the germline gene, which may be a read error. CDR3 coding DNA: TGTGCCAGCAGTCCTTCTGGCGGGGGCACAGATACGCGGTATTTT. Protein: CASSPSGGGTDTRYF. The gene calls are TRBV12-3 or TRBV12-4 and TRBJ2-3, with D tentatively TRBD2 (7 bases). CDR3 size: 15 residues.

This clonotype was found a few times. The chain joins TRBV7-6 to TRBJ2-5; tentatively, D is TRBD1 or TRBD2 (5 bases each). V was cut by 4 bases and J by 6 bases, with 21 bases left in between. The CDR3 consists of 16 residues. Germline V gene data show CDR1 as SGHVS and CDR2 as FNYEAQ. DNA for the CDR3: TGTGCCAGCAGCTCTGGGGCAGGGACCTCGGGAAAGACCCAGTACTTC. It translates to CASSSGAGTSGKTQYF.